The 17 T cell receptor beta chains in this list originate from one sample, sequenced in a study of blood T cells in healthy people across ages. It was with a sample-barcoded 5' primer and a J-beta primer mix that a second PCR of roughly 6 to 12 cycles was run. TCRdb ran MiXCR on the 5' RACE reads and lists one entry per CDR3 protein. The table records under 2 million distinct CDR3 sequences, about 35% of them present only once. The sample consisted of blood. All receptors derive from a woman aged 25 to 39 in good health.

The chain couples TRBV20-1 to TRBJ2-1; D perhaps matches TRBD2 (6 bases). V lost 5 bases and J lost 9, with 14 bases in between. Germline V gene lookup returns CDR1 DFQATT and CDR2 SNEGSKA (reference sequence). The CDR3 is 12 residues long. The CDR3, as DNA: TGCAGTGCTCTCGGGGGAACCGGTGAGCAGTTCTTC. It is translated as CSALGGTGEQFF.

This clonotype turned up a few times. This chain links TRBV20-1 with TRBJ1-1, with 7 bases lining up with TRBD1. The germline gives CDR1 DFQATT, CDR2 SNEGSKA (reference sequence). The CDR3 extends over 14 amino acids. V lost 6 bases to trimming and J lost 2 bases; unmatched junction nucleotides: 9. CDR3 loop: CSAYLQGENTEAFF. CDR3 sequence (DNA): TGCAGTGCCTACCTCCAGGGGGAAAACACTGAAGCTTTCTTT.

Worth noting for this clonotype: The junction departs from germline at one end; a sequencing error may be responsible. J is TRBJ2-1 and V is TRBV4-1; D is unclear. In germline, CDR1 is MGHRA, CDR2 YSYEKL. CDR3 size: 13 residues. CDR3 sequence (DNA): TGCGTCAGCAGCCAATCCAGATACAATGAGCAGTTCTTC. Amino acids: CVSSQSRYNEQFF.

This clonotype has only a few counts. The CDR3 DNA is TGTGCCAGCAGTAACCCGGGAGGGGAAGATACGCAGTATTTT. This codes for CASSNPGGEDTQYF. This chain connects TRBV28 to TRBJ2-3, with 8 bases fitting TRBD2. J was trimmed by 5 bases and V by 5 bases; bases with no gene match: 6. The CDR3 runs to 14 residues. From germline, CDR1 is MDHEN and CDR2 SYDVKM.

This chain connects TRBV14 to TRBJ2-5, with D hard to call. CDR1 is SGHDN and CDR2 is FVKESK in the germline V gene. The CDR3 is 13 residues long. Trimming shortened V by 3 bases and J by 4 bases, and 9 bases separated the two germline ends. DNA for the CDR3: TGTGCCAGCAGCCAGGACCGGGCAGAGACCCAGTACTTC. Amino acids: CASSQDRAETQYF.

This clonotype was counted many times. The chain has TRBV7-9 and TRBJ1-1; maybe TRBD1 (5 bases). The V gene lost 6 bases and the J gene lost 4 bases, with 9 bases spanning the gap. Germline CDR1 reads SEHNR; CDR2 reads FQNEAQ (reference sequence). The CDR3 has 12 amino acids. The CDR3 is CASRPGGTEAFF. The CDR3, as DNA: TGTGCCAGCAGGCCGGGGGGCACTGAAGCTTTCTTT. Supplemented by reference TRBV7-9 and TRBJ1-1, the full variable domain reads DTGVSQNPRHKITKRGQNVTFRCDPISEHNRLYWYRQTLGQGPEFLTYFQNEAQLEKSRLLSDRFSAERPKGSFSTLEIQRTEQGDSAMYLCASRPGGTEAFFGQGTRLTVV.

This sequence joins TRBV6-1 and TRBJ2-5; possible D gene TRBD1, 6 bases. The J call may be in error: the DNA end matches TRBJ2-7 better. The germline V gene encodes CDR1 MNHNS and CDR2 SASEGT. The CDR3 is 12 residues long. In DNA form, the CDR3 reads TGTGCCACCCACAGGGAGCCCCACGAGCAGTACTTC. Translated: CATHREPHEQYF.

CDR3 coding DNA: TGTGCCAGCAGCCAAGATACGGGGAGCTCCTACAATGAGCAGTTCTTC. This sequence encodes CASSQDTGSSYNEQFF. The chain uses TRBV3-1 and TRBJ2-1; maybe TRBD2 (5 bases). CDR3 length equals 16 residues. Trimming took off 0 bases at V and 0 bases at J, with 9 bases between the two ends. Germline V lookup: CDR1 LGHDT, CDR2 YNNKEL (reference sequence).

In its sample, this clonotype was seen once. At one of its ends the junction is not consistent with the germline gene, which may arise from a read error. V is TRBV3-1 and J is TRBJ2-7; tentative D call: TRBD1 (6 bases). CDR1 is LGHDT, CDR2 YNNKEL, per germline (reference sequence). This CDR3 contains 13 residues. The CDR3 is CAGSFTGTYEQYF. CDR3 nucleotide sequence: TGTGCCGGCAGCTTCACAGGGACCTACGAGCAGTACTTC.

The V call is TRBV10-3, the J call TRBJ1-1; D might be TRBD1 (6 bases). The CDR3 covers 15 residues. The germline V gene has CDR1 ENHRY and CDR2 SYGVKD. V was cut by 2 bases and J by 6 bases, with 16 bases left in between. This CDR3 is CAISEREPGHAEAFF. CDR3 in DNA: TGTGCCATCAGTGAGAGAGAACCGGGACACGCTGAAGCTTTCTTT.

This clonotype was detected many times. This chain links TRBV29-1 with TRBJ2-3; D is unresolved. Deletions cut 2 bases from V and 4 bases from J, with 16 bases between. Per the germline V gene, CDR1 is SQVTM and CDR2 is ANQGSEA. The CDR3 contains 15 residues. Here the CDR3 DNA reads TGCAGCGTTGAACTTTCTAGGTCGGTCTCAGATACGCAGTATTTT. This sequence encodes CSVELSRSVSDTQYF.

In regard to this clonotype: A junction end diverges from the germline sequence, so it may reflect a read error. This chain joins TRBV3-1 and TRBJ2-7, with 10 nucleotides matching TRBD2. CDR1 is LGHDT, CDR2 YNNKEL, per germline (reference sequence). The CDR3 totals 14 residues. CDR3 in amino acids: CAGSQAGGGHEQYF. The CDR3 DNA reads as TGTGCCGGCAGCCAAGCGGGAGGGGGCCACGAGCAGTACTTC.

This chain connects TRBV28 to TRBJ1-2; D unresolved. The V gene lost 6 bases and the J gene lost 6 bases, with 20 bases spanning the gap. Germline lookup yields CDR1 MDHEN and CDR2 SYDVKM. There are 15 residues in the CDR3. The CDR3 sequence: CASSQVTEDGDGYTF. CDR3 nucleotides: TGTGCCAGCAGCCAAGTCACGGAAGACGGAGATGGCTACACCTTC.

The chain couples TRBV21-1 to TRBJ2-7; the table assigns TRBD2, which was not confirmed against the DNA. TRBV21-1 is designated a pseudogene. The length of the CDR3 is 14 residues. The CDR3 sequence is CASSILDTYYEQYF. In DNA, the CDR3 is TGTGCCAGCAGCATACTAGACACGTACTACGAGCAGTACTTC.

The chain joins TRBV7-9 to TRBJ2-7; 7 bases are a match to TRBD2. V gave up 3 bases and J gave up 0 bases; unmatched junction bases: 2. Germline V gene sequence: CDR1 SEHNR, CDR2 FQNEAQ (reference sequence). This CDR3 spans 14 amino acids. For the CDR3, the DNA is TGTGCCAGCAGCTTCCAGCGGGACTCCTACGAGCAGTACTTC. This sequence encodes CASSFQRDSYEQYF. The variable domain in full, with the rest retrieved from reference TRBV7-9 and TRBJ2-7, is DTGVSQNPRHKITKRGQNVTFRCDPISEHNRLYWYRQTLGQGPEFLTYFQNEAQLEKSRLLSDRFSAERPKGSFSTLEIQRTEQGDSAMYLCASSFQRDSYEQYFGPGTRLTVT.

The CDR3 DNA sequence: TGTGCCAGCGCGAGGGGGAGAGGGAGCACAGATACGCAGTATTTT. Its translation is CASARGRGSTDTQYF. The genes are TRBV12-3 or TRBV12-4 and TRBJ2-3, with D maybe TRBD1 (6 bases). The V and J ends lost 8 bases and 0 bases respectively, with 15 bases between them. This CDR3 comprises 15 residues.

This chain links TRBV5-1 with TRBJ2-7; D not resolved. The CDR3 contains 14 residues. Trimming took off 4 bases at V and 7 bases at J, with 18 bases between the two ends. Germline assignment: CDR1 SGHRS and CDR2 YFSETQ. The CDR3 DNA reads as TGCGCCAGCAGCCCTGAAGGGCAGAGTAAAGAGCAGTACTTC. Translating gives CASSPEGQSKEQYF.